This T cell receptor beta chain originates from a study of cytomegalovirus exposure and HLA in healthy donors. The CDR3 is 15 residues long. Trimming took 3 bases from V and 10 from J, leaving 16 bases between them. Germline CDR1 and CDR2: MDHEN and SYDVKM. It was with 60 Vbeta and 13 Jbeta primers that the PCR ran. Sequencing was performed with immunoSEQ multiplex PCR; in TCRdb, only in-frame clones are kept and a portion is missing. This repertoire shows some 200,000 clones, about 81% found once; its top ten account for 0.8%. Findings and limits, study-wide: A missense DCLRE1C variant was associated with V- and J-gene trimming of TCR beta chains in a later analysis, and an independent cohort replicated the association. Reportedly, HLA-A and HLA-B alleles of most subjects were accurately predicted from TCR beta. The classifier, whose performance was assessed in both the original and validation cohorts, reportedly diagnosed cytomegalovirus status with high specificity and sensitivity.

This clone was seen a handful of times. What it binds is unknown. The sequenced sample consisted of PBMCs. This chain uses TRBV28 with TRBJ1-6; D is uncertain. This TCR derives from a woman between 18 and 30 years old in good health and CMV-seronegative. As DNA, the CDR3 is TGTGCCAGCAGTTTTAGCCCCCGGACGGGATCACCCCTCCACTTT. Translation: CASSFSPRTGSPLHF.